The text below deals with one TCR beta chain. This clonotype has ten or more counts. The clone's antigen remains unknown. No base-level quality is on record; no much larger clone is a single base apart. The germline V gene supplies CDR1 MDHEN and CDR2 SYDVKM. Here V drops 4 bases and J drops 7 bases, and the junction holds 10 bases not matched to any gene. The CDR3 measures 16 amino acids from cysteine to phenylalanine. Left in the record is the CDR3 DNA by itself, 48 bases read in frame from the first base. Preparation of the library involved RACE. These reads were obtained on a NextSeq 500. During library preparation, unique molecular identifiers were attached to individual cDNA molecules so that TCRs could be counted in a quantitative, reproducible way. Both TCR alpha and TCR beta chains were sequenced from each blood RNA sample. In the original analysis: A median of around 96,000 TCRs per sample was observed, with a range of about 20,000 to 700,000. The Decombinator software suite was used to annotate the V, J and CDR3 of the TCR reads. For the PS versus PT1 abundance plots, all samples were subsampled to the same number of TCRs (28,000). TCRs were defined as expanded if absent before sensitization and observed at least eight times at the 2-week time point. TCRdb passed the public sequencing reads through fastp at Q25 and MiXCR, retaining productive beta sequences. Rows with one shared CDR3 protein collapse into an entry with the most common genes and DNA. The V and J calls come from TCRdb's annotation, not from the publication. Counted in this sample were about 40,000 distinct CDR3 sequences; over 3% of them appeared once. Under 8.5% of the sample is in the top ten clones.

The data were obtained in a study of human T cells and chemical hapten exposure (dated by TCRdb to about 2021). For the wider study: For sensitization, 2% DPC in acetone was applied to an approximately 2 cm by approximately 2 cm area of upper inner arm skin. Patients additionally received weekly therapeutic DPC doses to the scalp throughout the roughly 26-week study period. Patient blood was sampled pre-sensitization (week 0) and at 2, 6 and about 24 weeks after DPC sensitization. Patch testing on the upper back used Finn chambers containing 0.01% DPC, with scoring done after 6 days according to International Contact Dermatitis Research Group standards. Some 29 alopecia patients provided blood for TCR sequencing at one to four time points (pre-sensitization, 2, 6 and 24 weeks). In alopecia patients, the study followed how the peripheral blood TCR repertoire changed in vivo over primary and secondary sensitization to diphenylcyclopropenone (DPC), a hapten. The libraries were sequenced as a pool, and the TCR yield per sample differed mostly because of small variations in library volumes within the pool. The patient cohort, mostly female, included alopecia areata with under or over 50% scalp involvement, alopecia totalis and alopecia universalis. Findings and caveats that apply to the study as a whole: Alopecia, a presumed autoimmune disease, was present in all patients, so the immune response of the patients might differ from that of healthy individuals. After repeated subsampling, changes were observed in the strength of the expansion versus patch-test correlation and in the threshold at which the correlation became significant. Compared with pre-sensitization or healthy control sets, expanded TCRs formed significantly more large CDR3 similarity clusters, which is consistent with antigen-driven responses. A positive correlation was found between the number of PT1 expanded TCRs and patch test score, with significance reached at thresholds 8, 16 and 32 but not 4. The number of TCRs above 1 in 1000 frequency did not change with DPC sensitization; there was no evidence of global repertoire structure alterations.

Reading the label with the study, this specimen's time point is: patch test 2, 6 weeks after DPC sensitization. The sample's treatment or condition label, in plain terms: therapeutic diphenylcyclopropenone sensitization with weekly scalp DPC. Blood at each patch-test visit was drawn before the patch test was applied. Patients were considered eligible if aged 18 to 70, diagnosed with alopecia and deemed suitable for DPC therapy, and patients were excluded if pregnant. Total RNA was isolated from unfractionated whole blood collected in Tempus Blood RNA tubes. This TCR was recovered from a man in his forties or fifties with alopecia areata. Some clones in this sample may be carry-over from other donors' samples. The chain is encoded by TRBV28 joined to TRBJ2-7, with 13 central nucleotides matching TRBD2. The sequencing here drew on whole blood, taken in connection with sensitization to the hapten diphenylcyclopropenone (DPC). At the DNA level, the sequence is TGTGCCAGCAGTTATACGGGACTAGCGGGATCGAGAGAGCAGTACTTC. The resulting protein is CASSYTGLAGSREQYF.